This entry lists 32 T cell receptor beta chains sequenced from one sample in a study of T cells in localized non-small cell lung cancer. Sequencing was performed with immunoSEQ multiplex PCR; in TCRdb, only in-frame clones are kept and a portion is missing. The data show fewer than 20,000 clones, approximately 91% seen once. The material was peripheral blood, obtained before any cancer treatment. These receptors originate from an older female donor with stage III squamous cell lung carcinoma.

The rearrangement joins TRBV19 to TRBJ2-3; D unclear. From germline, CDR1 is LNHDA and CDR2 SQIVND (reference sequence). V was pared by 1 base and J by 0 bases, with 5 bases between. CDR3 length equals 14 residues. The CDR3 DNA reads TGTGCCAGTAGTATAGGACCCAGCACAGATACGCAGTATTTT. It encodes CASSIGPSTDTQYF.

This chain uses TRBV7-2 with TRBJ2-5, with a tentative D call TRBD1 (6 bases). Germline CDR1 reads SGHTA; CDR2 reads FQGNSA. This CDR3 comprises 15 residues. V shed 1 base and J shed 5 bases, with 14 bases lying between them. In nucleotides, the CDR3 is TGTGCCAGCAGCTTAGTGGGGGCGAGGGGGGAGACCCAGTACTTC. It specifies CASSLVGARGETQYF.

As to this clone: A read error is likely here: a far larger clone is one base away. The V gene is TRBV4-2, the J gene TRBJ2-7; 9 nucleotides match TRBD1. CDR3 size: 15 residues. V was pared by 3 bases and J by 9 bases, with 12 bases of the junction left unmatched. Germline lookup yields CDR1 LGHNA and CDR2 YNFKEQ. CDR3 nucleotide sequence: TGTGCCAGCAGCCAGCCGGGACAGGGTTTCGAAAGGCAGTACTTC. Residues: CASSQPGQGFERQYF.

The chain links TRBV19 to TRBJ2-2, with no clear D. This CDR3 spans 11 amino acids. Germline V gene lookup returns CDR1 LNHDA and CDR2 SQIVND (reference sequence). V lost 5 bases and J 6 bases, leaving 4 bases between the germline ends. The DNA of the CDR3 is TGTGCCAGTAGTTTAGCCGGGGAGCTGTTTTTT. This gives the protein CASSLAGELFF.

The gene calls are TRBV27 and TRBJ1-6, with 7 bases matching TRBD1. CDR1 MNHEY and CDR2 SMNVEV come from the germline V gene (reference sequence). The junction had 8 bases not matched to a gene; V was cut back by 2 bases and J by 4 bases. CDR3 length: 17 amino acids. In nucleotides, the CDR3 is TGTGCCAGCAGTTTACTCCTTGCGGGACAGTATAATTCACCCCTCCACTTT. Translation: CASSLLLAGQYNSPLHF.

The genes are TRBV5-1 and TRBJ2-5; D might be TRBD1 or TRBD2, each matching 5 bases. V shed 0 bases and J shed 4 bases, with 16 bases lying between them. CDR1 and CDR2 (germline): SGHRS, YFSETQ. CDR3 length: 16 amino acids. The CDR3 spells CASSLERGTWGETQYF. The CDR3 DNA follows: TGCGCCAGCAGCTTGGAGAGGGGAACTTGGGGAGAGACCCAGTACTTC.

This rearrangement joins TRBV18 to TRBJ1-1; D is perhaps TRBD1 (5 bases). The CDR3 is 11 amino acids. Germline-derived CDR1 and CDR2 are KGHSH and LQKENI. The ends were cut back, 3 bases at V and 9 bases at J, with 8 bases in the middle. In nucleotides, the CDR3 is TGTGCCAGCTCACCGGGGGATAAAGCTTTCTTT. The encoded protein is CASSPGDKAFF.

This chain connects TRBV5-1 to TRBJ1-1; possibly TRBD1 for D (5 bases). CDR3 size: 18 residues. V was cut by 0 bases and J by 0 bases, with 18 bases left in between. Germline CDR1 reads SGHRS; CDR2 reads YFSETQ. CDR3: CASSLVGGVNFVNTEAFF. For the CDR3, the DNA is TGCGCCAGCAGCTTGGTTGGAGGGGTTAATTTTGTGAACACTGAAGCTTTCTTT.

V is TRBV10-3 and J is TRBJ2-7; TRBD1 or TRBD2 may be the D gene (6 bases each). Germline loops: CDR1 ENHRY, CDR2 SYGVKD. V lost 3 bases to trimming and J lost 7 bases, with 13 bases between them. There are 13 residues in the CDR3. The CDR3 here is CAISDVGAGEQYF. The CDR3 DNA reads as TGTGCCATCAGTGACGTGGGGGCGGGAGAGCAGTACTTC.

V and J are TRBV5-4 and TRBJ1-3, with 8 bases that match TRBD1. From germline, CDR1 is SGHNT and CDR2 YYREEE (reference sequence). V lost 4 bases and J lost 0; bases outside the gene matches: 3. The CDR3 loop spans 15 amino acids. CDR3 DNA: TGTGCCAGCAGCGTAACAGGGGGCTCTGGAAACACCATATATTTT. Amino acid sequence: CASSVTGGSGNTIYF.

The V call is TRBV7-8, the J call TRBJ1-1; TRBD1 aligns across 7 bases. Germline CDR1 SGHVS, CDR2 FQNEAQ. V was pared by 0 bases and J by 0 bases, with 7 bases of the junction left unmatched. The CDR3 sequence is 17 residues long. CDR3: CASSLAGGLGVNTEAFF. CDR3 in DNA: TGTGCCAGCAGCTTAGCAGGGGGCCTGGGGGTGAACACTGAAGCTTTCTTT.

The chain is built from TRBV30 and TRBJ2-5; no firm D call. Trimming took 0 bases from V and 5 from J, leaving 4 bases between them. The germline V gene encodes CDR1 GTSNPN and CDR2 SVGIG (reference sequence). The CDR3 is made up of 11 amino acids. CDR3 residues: CAWSVGETQYF. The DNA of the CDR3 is TGTGCCTGGAGTGTAGGGGAGACCCAGTACTTC.

The CDR3 DNA reads as TGTGCCAGTAGTCCACGACAGGGGGCGGATACGCAGTATTTT. Protein sequence: CASSPRQGADTQYF. V usage is TRBV19 and J usage is TRBJ2-3, with 10 bases that match TRBD1. The J segment lost 6 bases and the V segment lost 5 bases, leaving 5 bases of the junction unmatched. This CDR3 has 14 amino acids. Germline V CDR1 and CDR2: LNHDA, SQIVND (reference sequence).

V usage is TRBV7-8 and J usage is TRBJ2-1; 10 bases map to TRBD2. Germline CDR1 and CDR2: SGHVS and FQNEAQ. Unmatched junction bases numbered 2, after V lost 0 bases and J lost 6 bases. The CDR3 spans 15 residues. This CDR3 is CASSLATSGVNEQFF. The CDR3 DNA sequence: TGTGCCAGCAGCTTAGCCACTAGCGGGGTCAATGAGCAGTTCTTC.

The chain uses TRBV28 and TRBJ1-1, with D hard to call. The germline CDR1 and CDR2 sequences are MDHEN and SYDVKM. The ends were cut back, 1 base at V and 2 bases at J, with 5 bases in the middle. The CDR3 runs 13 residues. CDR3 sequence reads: CASSLLGNTEAFF. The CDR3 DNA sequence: TGTGCCAGCAGTTTATTGGGTAACACTGAAGCTTTCTTT.

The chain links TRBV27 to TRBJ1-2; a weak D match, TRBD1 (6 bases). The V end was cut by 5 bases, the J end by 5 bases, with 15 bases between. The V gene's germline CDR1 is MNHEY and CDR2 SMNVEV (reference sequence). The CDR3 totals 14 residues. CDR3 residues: CASSPPGGAYGYTF. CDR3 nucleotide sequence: TGTGCCAGCAGTCCTCCGGGGGGCGCTTATGGCTACACCTTC.

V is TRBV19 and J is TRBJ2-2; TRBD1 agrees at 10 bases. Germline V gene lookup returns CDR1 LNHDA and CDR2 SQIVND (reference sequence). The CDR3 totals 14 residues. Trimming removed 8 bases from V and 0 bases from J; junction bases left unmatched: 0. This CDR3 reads CASDRGPNTGELFF. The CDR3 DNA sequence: TGTGCCAGTGACAGGGGGCCGAACACCGGGGAGCTGTTTTTT.

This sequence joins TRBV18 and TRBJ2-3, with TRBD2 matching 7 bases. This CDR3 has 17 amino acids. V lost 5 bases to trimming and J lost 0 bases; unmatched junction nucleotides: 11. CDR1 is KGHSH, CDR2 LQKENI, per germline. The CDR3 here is CASSSLAGPSSTDTQYF. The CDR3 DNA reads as TGTGCCAGCTCATCCTTAGCGGGCCCTAGTAGCACAGATACGCAGTATTTT.

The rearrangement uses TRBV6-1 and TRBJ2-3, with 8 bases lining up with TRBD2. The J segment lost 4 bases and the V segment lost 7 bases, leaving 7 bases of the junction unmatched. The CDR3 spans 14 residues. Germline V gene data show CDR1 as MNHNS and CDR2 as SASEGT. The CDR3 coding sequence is TGTGCCAGCACTCCCGGGAGGGGACCAGATACGCAGTATTTT. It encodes CASTPGRGPDTQYF.

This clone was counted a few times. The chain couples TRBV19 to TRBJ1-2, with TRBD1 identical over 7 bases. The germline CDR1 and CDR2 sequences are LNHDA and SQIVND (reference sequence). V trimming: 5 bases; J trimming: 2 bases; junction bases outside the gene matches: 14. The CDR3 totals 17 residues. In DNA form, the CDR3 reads TGTGCCAGTAGTTCGGGACAGTGGCCCGAAGAGAACTATGGCTACACCTTC. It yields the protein CASSSGQWPEENYGYTF.

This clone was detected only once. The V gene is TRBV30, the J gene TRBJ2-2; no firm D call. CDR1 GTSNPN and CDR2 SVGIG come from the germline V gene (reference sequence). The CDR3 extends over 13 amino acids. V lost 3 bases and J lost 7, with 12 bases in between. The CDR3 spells CAWRTLGYGELFF. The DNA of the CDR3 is TGTGCCTGGAGAACGTTAGGGTACGGGGAGCTGTTTTTT. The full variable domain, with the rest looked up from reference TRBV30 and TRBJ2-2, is SQTIHQWPATLVQPVGSPLSLECTVEGTSNPNLYWYRQAAGRGLQLLFYSVGIGQISSEVPQNLSASRPQDRQFILSSKKLLLSDSGFYLCAWRTLGYGELFFGEGSRLTVL.

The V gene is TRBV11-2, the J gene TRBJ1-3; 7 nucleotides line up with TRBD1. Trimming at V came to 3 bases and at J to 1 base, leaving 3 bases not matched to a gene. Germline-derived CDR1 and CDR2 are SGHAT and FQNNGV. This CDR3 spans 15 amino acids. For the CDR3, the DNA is TGTGCCAGCAGCTTGGGACAGATTTCTGGAAACACCATATATTTT. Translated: CASSLGQISGNTIYF. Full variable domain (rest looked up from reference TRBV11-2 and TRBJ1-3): EAGVAQSPRYKIIEKRQSVAFWCNPISGHATLYWYQQILGQGPKLLIQFQNNGVVDDSQLPKDRFSAERLKGVDSTLKIQPAKLEDSAVYLCASSLGQISGNTIYFGEGSWLTVV.

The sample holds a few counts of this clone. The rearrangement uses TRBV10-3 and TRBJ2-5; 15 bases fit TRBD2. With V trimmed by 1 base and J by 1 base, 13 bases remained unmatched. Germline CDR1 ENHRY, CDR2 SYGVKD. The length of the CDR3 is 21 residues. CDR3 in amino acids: CAISEYGTSGRTPFSQETQYF. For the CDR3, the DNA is TGTGCCATCAGTGAGTACGGGACTAGCGGGAGGACACCGTTTAGCCAAGAGACCCAGTACTTC.

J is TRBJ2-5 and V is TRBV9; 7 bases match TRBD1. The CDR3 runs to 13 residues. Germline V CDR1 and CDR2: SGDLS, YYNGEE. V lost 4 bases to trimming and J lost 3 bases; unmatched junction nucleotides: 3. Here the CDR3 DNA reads TGTGCCAGCAGCTTCGGGACAGAAGAGACCCAGTACTTC. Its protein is CASSFGTEETQYF.

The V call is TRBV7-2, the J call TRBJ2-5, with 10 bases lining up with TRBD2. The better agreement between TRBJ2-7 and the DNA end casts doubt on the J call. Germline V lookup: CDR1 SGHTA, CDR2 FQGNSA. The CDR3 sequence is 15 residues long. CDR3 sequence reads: CATGRLLAGLNEQYF. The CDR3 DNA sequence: TGTGCCACCGGCAGGTTACTAGCGGGACTCAACGAGCAGTACTTC.

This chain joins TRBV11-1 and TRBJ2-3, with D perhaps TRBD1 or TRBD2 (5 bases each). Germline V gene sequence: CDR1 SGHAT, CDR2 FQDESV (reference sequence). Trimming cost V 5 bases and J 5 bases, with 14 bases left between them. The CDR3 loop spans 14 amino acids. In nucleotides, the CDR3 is TGTGCCAGCAGCCTCAGGGTTGGGGGAGATACGCAGTATTTT. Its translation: CASSLRVGGDTQYF.

For the CDR3, the DNA is TGTGCCAGCAGCTTGAAGGCATCAGGAAGTCAGCCCCAGCATTTT. This encodes CASSLKASGSQPQHF. The chain employs TRBV5-6 and TRBJ1-5; D call uncertain. The CDR3 spans 15 residues. Germline CDR1 and CDR2: SGHDT and YYEEEE. V lost 1 base, J lost 6 bases, and 14 bases lay in between.

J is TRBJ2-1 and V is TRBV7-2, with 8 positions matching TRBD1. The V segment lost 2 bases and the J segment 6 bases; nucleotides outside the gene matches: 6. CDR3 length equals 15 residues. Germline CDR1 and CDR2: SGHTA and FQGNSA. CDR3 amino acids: CASSLQGASGNEQFF. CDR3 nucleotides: TGTGCCAGCAGCTTACAGGGGGCATCGGGCAATGAGCAGTTCTTC.

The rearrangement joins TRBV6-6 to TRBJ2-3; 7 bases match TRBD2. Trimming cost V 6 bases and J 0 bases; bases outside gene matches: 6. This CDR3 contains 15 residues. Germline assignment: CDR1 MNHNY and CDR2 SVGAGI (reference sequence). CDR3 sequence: CASSERDLSTDTQYF. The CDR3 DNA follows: TGTGCCAGCAGCGAGCGGGACCTTAGCACAGATACGCAGTATTTT.

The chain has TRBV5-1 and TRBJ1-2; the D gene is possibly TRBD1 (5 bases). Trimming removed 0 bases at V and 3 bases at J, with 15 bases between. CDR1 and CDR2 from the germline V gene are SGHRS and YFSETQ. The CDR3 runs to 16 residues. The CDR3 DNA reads TGCGCCAGCAGCTTGGGGGACGCCCGTAAGGACTATGGCTACACCTTC. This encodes CASSLGDARKDYGYTF.

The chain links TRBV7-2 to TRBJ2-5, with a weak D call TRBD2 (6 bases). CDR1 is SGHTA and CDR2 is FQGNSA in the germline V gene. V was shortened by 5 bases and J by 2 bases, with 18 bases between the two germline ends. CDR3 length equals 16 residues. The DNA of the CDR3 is TGTGCCAGCAGCCCCCGGGCGGGAAGACTACAAGAGACCCAGTACTTC. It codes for CASSPRAGRLQETQYF.

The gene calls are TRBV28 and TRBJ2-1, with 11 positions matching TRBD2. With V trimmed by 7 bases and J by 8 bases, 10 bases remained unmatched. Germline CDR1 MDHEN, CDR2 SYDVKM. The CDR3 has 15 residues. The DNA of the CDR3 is TGTGCCAGCACCAAATCTAGCGGGAGGATGGATGAGCAGTTCTTC. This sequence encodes CASTKSSGRMDEQFF.